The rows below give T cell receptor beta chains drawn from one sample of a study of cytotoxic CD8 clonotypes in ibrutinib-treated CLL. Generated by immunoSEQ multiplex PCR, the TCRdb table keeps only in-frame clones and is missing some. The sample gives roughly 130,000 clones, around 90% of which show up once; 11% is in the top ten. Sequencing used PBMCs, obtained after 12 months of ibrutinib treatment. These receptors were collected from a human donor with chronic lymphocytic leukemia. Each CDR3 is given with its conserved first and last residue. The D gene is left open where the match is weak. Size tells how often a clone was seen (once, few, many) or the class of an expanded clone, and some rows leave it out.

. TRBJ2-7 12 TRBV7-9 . CASRGSGDEQYF TGTGCCAGCAGAGGTTCAGGGGACGAGCAGTACTTC
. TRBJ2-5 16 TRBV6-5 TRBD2 CASSYRAGDGSETQYF TGTGCCAGCAGTTATCGAGCGGGAGATGGGTCGGAGACCCAGTACTTC
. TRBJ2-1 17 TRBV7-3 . CASSPGFRAEYYNEQFF TGTGCCAGCAGCCCCGGGTTCAGAGCGGAGTACTACAATGAGCAGTTCTTC
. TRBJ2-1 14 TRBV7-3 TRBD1 CASSLRDSYNEQFF TGTGCCAGCAGCTTACGGGACAGCTACAATGAGCAGTTCTTC
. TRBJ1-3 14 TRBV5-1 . CASSLEQAGNTIYF TGCGCCAGCAGCTTGGAGCAGGCTGGAAACACCATATATTTT
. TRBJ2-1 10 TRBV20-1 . CSAISNEQFF TGCAGTGCTATCAGCAACGAGCAGTTCTTC
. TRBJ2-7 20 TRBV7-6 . CASSLPQEPVGDEVAYEQYF TGTGCCAGCAGCTTACCTCAAGAACCGGTCGGAGATGAAGTAGCCTACGAGCAGTACTTC
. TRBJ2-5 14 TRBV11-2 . CASSLQTVQETQYF TGTGCCAGCAGCTTACAAACAGTTCAAGAGACCCAGTACTTC
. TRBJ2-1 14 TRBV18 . CASSPLGDYNEQFF TGTGCCAGCTCCCCTCTCGGAGATTACAATGAGCAGTTCTTC
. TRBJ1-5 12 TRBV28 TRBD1 CASSQGDQPQHF TGTGCCAGTTCACAGGGGGATCAGCCCCAGCATTTT
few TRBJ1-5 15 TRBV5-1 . CASSLEGAGNQPQHF TGCGCCAGCAGCTTGGAGGGCGCGGGCAATCAGCCCCAGCATTTT
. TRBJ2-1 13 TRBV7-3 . CASSLEGFDEQFF TGTGCCAGCAGCTTAGAAGGGTTCGATGAGCAGTTCTTC
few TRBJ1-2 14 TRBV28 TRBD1 CASQMTGLIGGYTF TGTGCCAGCCAAATGACAGGGTTGATCGGTGGCTACACCTTC
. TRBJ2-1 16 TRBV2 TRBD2 CASSWASGNLADEQFF TGTGCCAGCAGTTGGGCTAGCGGGAATCTTGCGGATGAGCAGTTCTTC
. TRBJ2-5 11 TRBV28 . CASRGQETQYF TGTGCCAGCAGAGGGCAAGAGACCCAGTACTTC
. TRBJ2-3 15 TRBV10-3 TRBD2 CAISTGTSGRDTQYF TGTGCCATCAGTACCGGGACTAGCGGGAGAGATACGCAGTATTTT
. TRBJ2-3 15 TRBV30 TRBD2 CASDISGSTTDTQYF TGTGCCTCCGACATTAGCGGGAGTACCACAGATACGCAGTATTTT
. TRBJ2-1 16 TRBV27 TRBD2 CASSLSRGTIYNEQFF TGTGCCAGCAGTTTATCCCGGGGGACTATATACAATGAGCAGTTCTTC
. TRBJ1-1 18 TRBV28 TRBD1 CASSFPLLTGGDTPEAFF TGTGCCAGCAGTTTCCCACTCTTGACAGGGGGAGACACCCCTGAAGCTTTCTTT
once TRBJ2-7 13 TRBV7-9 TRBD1 CASSPPGGYEQYF TGTGCCAGCAGCCCTCCAGGGGGCTACGAGCAGTACTTC
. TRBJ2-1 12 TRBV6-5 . CASSNPSREQFF TGTGCCAGCAGTAACCCTAGCCGTGAGCAGTTCTTC
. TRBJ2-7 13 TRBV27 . CASSLGPAYEQYF TGTGCCAGCAGTTTGGGACCGGCGTACGAGCAGTACTTC
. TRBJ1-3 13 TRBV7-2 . CASSVLSGNTIYF TGTGCCAGCAGCGTTCTCTCTGGAAACACCATATATTTT
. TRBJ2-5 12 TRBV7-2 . CASSLTPGTQYF TGTGCCAGCAGCTTAACGCCAGGAACCCAGTACTTC
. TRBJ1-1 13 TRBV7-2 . CASSSRGGTEAFF TGTGCCAGCAGCTCCAGGGGCGGCACTGAAGCTTTCTTT
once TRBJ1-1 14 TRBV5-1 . CASNTGLMNTEAFF TGCGCCAGCAATACGGGACTTATGAACACTGAAGCTTTCTTT
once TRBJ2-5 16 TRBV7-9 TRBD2 CASSRPPGRGQETQYF TGTGCCAGCAGCAGACCCCCCGGGAGGGGGCAAGAGACCCAGTACTTC
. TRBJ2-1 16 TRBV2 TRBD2 CASSRLAVVGNNEQFF TGTGCCAGCAGTAGACTAGCGGTCGTTGGAAACAATGAGCAGTTCTTC
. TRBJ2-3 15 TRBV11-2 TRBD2 CASSLGQGLTDTQYF TGTGCCAGCAGCTTAGGTCAGGGACTAACAGATACGCAGTATTTT
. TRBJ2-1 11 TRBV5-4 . CASSSQGQQFF TGTGCCAGCAGCTCACAAGGGCAGCAGTTCTTC
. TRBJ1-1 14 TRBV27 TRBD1 CASSYGTGVAEAFF TGTGCCAGCAGTTACGGGACAGGGGTTGCTGAAGCTTTCTTT
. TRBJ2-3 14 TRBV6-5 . CASSYSENMDTQYF TGTGCCAGCAGTTACTCCGAAAATATGGATACGCAGTATTTT
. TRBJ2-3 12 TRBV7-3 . CASSNRQDTQYF TGTGCCAGCAGCAACCGCCAAGATACGCAGTATTTT
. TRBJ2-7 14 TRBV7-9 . CASSFAGRSYEQYF TGTGCCAGCAGCTTTGCGGGGAGATCCTACGAGCAGTACTTC
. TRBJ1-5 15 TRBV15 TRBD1 CATGLDRASNQPQHF TGTGCCACTGGTCTGGACAGGGCGAGCAATCAGCCCCAGCATTTT
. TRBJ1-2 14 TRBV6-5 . CASSEEYVDYGYTF TGTGCCAGCAGTGAAGAGTACGTGGACTATGGCTACACCTTC
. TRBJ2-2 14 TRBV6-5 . CASSYSLGSGELFF TGTGCCAGCAGTTACTCGTTGGGTAGCGGGGAGCTGTTTTTT
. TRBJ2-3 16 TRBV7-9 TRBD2 CASIPPGTSGTDTQYF TGTGCCAGCATCCCACCGGGGACTAGCGGGACAGATACGCAGTATTTT
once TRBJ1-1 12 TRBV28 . CATSPGYTEAFF TGTGCCACCTCCCCAGGGTACACTGAAGCTTTCTTT
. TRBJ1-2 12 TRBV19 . CAASAGNYGYTF TGTGCCGCCTCCGCCGGGAACTATGGCTACACCTTC
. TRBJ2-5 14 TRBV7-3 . CASSRGGGEETQYF TGTGCCAGCAGCCGAGGTGGGGGAGAAGAGACCCAGTACTTC
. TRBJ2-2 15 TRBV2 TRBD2 CASRVQSSGTGELFF TGTGCCAGCAGGGTCCAGTCTAGCGGGACCGGGGAGCTGTTTTTT
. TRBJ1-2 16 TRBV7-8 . CASSEGGFPTYYGYTF TGTGCCAGCAGCGAAGGCGGATTCCCAACCTACTATGGCTACACCTTC
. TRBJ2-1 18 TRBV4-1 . CASSQEREMMISYNEQFF TGCGCCAGCAGCCAAGAGCGCGAGATGATGATCTCCTACAATGAGCAGTTCTTC
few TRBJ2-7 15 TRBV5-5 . CASSLVGVPSYEQYF TGTGCCAGCAGCTTGGTAGGGGTCCCGTCGTACGAGCAGTACTTC
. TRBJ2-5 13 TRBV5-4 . CASSLRPQETQYF TGTGCCAGCAGCTTGAGGCCACAAGAGACCCAGTACTTC
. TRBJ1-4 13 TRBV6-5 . CASRQGFHEKLFF TGTGCCAGCAGGCAGGGATTTCATGAAAAACTGTTTTTT
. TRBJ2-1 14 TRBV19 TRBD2 CASSGVAGVWEQFF TGTGCCAGTAGTGGGGTAGCGGGAGTGTGGGAGCAGTTCTTC
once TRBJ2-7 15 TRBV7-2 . CASSPSEWAYYEQYF TGTGCCAGCAGCCCATCCGAGTGGGCATACTACGAGCAGTACTTC
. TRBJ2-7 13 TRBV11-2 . CASSFSEGQRQYF TGTGCCAGCAGCTTCTCGGAGGGACAGCGGCAGTACTTC
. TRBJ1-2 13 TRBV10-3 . CAISDSREYGYTF TGTGCCATCAGTGACAGCCGAGAGTATGGCTACACCTTC
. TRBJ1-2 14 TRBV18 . CASSPDQGNYGYTF TGTGCCAGCTCACCCGACCAGGGGAACTATGGCTACACCTTC
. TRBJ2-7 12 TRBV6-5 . CASQANSYEQYF TGTGCCAGCCAGGCTAACTCCTACGAGCAGTACTTC